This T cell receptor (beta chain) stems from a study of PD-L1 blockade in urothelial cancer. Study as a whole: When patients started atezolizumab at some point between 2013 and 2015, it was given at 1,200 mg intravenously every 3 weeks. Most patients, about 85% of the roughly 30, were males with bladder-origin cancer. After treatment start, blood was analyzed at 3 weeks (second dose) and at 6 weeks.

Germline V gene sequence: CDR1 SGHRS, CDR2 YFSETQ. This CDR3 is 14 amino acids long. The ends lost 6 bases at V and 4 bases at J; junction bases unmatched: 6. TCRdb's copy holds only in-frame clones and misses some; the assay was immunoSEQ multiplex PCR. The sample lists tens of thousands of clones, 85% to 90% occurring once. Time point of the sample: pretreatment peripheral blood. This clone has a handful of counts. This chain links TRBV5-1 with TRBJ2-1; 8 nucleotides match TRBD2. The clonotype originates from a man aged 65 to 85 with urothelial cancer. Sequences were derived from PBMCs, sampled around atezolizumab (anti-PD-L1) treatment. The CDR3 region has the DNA TGCGCCAGCACTCGGGCTAGCGGGTACAATGAGCAGTTCTTC. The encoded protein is CASTRASGYNEQFF. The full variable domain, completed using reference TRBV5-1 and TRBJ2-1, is KAGVTQTPRYLIKTRGQQVTLSCSPISGHRSVSWYQQTPGQGLQFLFEYFSETQRNKGNFPGRFSGRQFSNSRSEMNVSTLELGDSALYLCASTRASGYNEQFFGPGTRLTVL.